These T cell receptor beta chains were read from a single sample in a study of T cell responses to AZD1222 COVID-19 vaccine. Libraries were prepared by immunoSEQ multiplex PCR; TCRdb keeps only in-frame clonotypes and omits some of them. The table lists about 79,000 clones, around 82% of them singletons. The sequencing here drew on peripheral blood, taken on day 0 of AZD1222 vaccination. Receptor source: an adult in good health. CDR3s include the opening cysteine and the closing phenylalanine or tryptophan. A D gene is named only where the DNA matches it firmly. Clone size, where shown, is once, few, many, or a class for clones that have expanded.

j_gene: TRBJ2-7; v_gene: TRBV14; d_gene: NA; abundance: NA; CDR3aa: CASSQFQGPNEQYF; CDR3nt: TGTGCCAGCAGCCAATTTCAGGGGCCCAACGAGCAGTACTTC
j_gene: TRBJ1-3; v_gene: TRBV5-1; d_gene: NA; abundance: few; CDR3aa: CASRSGETGNTIYF; CDR3nt: TGCGCCAGCAGATCAGGGGAAACTGGAAACACCATATATTTT
j_gene: TRBJ1-1; v_gene: TRBV10-1; d_gene: TRBD1; abundance: few; CDR3aa: CASSEYPDRHEAFF; CDR3nt: TGCGCCAGCAGTGAGTACCCGGACAGGCATGAAGCTTTCTTT
j_gene: TRBJ2-1; v_gene: TRBV30; d_gene: TRBD2; abundance: NA; CDR3aa: CAWSVRLAAGNEQFF; CDR3nt: TGTGCCTGGAGTGTACGACTAGCGGCGGGGAATGAGCAGTTCTTC
j_gene: TRBJ1-1; v_gene: TRBV19; d_gene: TRBD1; abundance: NA; CDR3aa: CASSKDRGGTEAFF; CDR3nt: TGTGCCAGTAGTAAAGACAGGGGTGGGACTGAAGCTTTCTTT
j_gene: TRBJ1-1; v_gene: TRBV6-4; d_gene: NA; abundance: once; CDR3aa: CASSGQRGTEAFF; CDR3nt: TGTGCCAGCAGTGGCCAAAGGGGGACTGAAGCTTTCTTT
j_gene: TRBJ1-2; v_gene: TRBV6-5; d_gene: NA; abundance: NA; CDR3aa: CASSRTGLGGYTF; CDR3nt: TGTGCCAGCAGTCGAACGGGGCTGGGTGGCTACACCTTC
j_gene: TRBJ1-6; v_gene: TRBV2; d_gene: NA; abundance: few; CDR3aa: CASRSGRYSPLHF; CDR3nt: TGTGCCAGCAGGTCGGGACGGTATTCACCCCTCCACTTT
j_gene: TRBJ1-2; v_gene: TRBV2; d_gene: NA; abundance: NA; CDR3aa: CASRGPYGYTF; CDR3nt: TGTGCCAGCAGAGGACCCTATGGCTACACCTTC
j_gene: TRBJ1-4; v_gene: TRBV5-4; d_gene: NA; abundance: NA; CDR3aa: CASSKAEGGEKLFF; CDR3nt: TGTGCCAGCAGCAAGGCGGAAGGGGGTGAAAAACTGTTTTTT
j_gene: TRBJ1-5; v_gene: TRBV12-3/TRBV12-4; d_gene: TRBD1; abundance: NA; CDR3aa: CASTRTGGTPQHF; CDR3nt: TGTGCCAGCACCCGGACAGGGGGCACGCCCCAGCATTTT
j_gene: TRBJ2-7; v_gene: TRBV7-8; d_gene: TRBD1; abundance: NA; CDR3aa: CASSPAMGQISYEQYF; CDR3nt: TGTGCCAGCAGCCCAGCAATGGGACAGATCTCCTACGAGCAGTACTTC
j_gene: TRBJ1-1; v_gene: TRBV18; d_gene: TRBD1; abundance: NA; CDR3aa: CASSPNPGGSEAFF; CDR3nt: TGTGCCAGCTCACCAAATCCAGGGGGTTCTGAAGCTTTCTTT
j_gene: TRBJ1-1; v_gene: TRBV3-1/TRBV3-2; d_gene: NA; abundance: once; CDR3aa: CASSPTSNSGEAFF; CDR3nt: TGTGCCAGCAGCCCTACTTCGAACAGCGGAGAAGCTTTCTTT
j_gene: TRBJ1-5; v_gene: TRBV6-5; d_gene: NA; abundance: NA; CDR3aa: CASSPGRAQPQHF; CDR3nt: TGTGCCAGCAGCCCCGGCAGGGCTCAGCCCCAGCATTTT
j_gene: TRBJ1-3; v_gene: TRBV3-1/TRBV3-2; d_gene: NA; abundance: NA; CDR3aa: CASSQDTLNTIYF; CDR3nt: TGTGCCAGCAGCCAAGACACCCTAAACACCATATATTTT
j_gene: TRBJ2-3; v_gene: TRBV4-1; d_gene: NA; abundance: NA; CDR3aa: CASSQDSASTGWDTQYF; CDR3nt: TGCGCCAGCAGCCAAGATAGCGCGAGCACGGGGTGGGATACGCAGTATTTT
j_gene: TRBJ1-4; v_gene: TRBV5-4; d_gene: NA; abundance: NA; CDR3aa: CASSLKTRANEKLFF; CDR3nt: TGTGCCAGCAGCTTAAAGACTCGGGCGAATGAAAAACTGTTTTTT
j_gene: TRBJ1-5; v_gene: TRBV5-8; d_gene: NA; abundance: NA; CDR3aa: CASSSSRQPQHF; CDR3nt: TGTGCCAGCAGCTCAAGCAGGCAGCCCCAGCATTTT
j_gene: TRBJ2-1; v_gene: TRBV27; d_gene: NA; abundance: few; CDR3aa: CASSSNRGRGNEQFF; CDR3nt: TGTGCCAGCAGTTCAAACCGGGGCCGCGGGAATGAGCAGTTCTTC
j_gene: TRBJ1-2; v_gene: TRBV2; d_gene: TRBD1; abundance: NA; CDR3aa: CASSDSGGRYGYTF; CDR3nt: TGTGCCAGCAGTGATTCAGGGGGCCGGTATGGCTACACCTTC
j_gene: TRBJ1-5; v_gene: TRBV5-6; d_gene: TRBD1; abundance: NA; CDR3aa: CASSRTGGGNQPQHF; CDR3nt: TGTGCCAGCAGTCGGACAGGGGGAGGCAATCAGCCCCAGCATTTT
j_gene: TRBJ1-1; v_gene: TRBV15; d_gene: NA; abundance: once; CDR3aa: CATTPGGVALNTEAFF; CDR3nt: TGTGCCACCACCCCGGGAGGGGTGGCATTGAACACTGAAGCTTTCTTT